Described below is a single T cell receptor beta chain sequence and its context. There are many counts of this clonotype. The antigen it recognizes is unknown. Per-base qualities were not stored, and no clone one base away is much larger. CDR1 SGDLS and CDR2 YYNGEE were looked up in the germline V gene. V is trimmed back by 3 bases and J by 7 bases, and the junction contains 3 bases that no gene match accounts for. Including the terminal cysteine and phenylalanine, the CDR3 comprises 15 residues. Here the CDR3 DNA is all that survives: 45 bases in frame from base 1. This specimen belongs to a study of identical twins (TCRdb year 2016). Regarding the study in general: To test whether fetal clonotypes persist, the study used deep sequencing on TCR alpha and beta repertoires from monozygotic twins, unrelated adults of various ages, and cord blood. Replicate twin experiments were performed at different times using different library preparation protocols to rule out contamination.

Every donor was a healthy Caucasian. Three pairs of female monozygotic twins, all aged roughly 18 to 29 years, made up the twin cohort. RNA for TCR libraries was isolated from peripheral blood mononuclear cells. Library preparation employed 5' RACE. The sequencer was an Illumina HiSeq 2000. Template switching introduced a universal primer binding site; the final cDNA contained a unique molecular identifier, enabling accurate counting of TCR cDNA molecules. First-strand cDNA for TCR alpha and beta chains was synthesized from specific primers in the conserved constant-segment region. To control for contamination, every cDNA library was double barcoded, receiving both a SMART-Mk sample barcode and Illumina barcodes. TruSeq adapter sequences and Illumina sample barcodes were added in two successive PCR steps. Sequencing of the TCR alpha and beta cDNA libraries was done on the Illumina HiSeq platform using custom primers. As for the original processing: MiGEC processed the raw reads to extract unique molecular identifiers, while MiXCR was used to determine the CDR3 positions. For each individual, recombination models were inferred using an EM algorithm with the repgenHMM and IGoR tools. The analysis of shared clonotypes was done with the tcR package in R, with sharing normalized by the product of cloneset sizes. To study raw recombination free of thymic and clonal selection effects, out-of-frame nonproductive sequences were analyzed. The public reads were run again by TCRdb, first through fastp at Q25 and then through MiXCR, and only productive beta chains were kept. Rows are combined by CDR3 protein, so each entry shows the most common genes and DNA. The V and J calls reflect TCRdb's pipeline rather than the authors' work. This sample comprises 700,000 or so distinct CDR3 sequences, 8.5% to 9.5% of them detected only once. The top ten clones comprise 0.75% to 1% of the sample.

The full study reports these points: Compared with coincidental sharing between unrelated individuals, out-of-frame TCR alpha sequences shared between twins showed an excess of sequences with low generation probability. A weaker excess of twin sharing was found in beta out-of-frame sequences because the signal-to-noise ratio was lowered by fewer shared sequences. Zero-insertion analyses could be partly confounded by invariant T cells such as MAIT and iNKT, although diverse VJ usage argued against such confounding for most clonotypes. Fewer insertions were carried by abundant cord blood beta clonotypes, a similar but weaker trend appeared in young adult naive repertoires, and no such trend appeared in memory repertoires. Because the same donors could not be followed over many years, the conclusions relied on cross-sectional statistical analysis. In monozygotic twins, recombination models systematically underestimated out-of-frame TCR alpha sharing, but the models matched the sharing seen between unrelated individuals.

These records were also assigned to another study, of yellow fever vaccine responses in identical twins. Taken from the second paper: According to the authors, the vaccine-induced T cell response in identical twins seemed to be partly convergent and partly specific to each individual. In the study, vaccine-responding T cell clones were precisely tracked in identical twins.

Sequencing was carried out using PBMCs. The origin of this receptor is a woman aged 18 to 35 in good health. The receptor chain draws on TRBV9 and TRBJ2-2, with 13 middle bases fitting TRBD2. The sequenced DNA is TGTGCCAGCAGCGGGACTAGCGGGGGAATCGGGGAGCTGTTTTTT. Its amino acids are CASSGTSGGIGELFF.